The 9 T cell receptor beta chains below come from one sample, sequenced in a study of T cells in Graves' hyperthyroidism and ophthalmopathy (dated by TCRdb to between 2018 and 2020). The library was prepared using multiplex PCR. Data came from an Illumina HiSeq 2000. Amplification of TCR beta CDR3 regions was carried out from RNA transcripts. The TCR CDR3 was subjected to a first round of RT-PCR using the HTBI primer set and the Qiagen OneStep RT-PCR kit. TCRdb took the public reads, trimmed them with fastp at Q25, ran MiXCR for clone calling and kept in-frame beta chains. Rows with one shared CDR3 protein collapse into an entry with the most common genes and DNA. Present in this sample are fewer than 500,000 distinct CDR3 sequences, around an eighth of which were seen just once. Together, the top ten hold around 20% of the sample. Sequencing was performed on blood. The receptors come from a man aged 25-45 years with Graves' hyperthyroidism that later progressed to Graves' ophthalmopathy.

This clonotype was counted at least ten times. This sequence joins TRBV6-1 and TRBJ1-1; the D gene is possibly TRBD1 (6 bases). There are 14 residues in the CDR3. Germline CDR1 reads MNHNS; CDR2 reads SASEGT. V lost 5 bases, J lost 0 bases, and 10 bases lay in between. CDR3 sequence: CASSYGQLNTEAFF. The CDR3, as DNA: TGTGCCAGCAGTTACGGACAGCTGAACACTGAAGCTTTCTTT.

The sample holds many counts of this clonotype. The chain carries TRBV5-6 and TRBJ1-5, with D unresolved. The CDR3 contains 12 residues. CDR1 SGHDT and CDR2 YYEEEE come from the germline V gene. The ends were cut back, 0 bases at V and 6 bases at J, with 4 bases in the middle. The CDR3 loop reads CASSLATQPQHF. The CDR3 coding sequence is TGTGCCAGCAGCTTGGCGACTCAGCCCCAGCATTTT.

This clonotype was found a few times. This rearrangement joins TRBV7-8 to TRBJ1-2, with D possibly matching TRBD1 (6 bases). This CDR3 spans 14 amino acids. Between the trimmed V and J ends, which lost 3 bases and 7 bases, there was a span of 15 bases. CDR1 is SGHVS and CDR2 is FQNEAQ in the germline V gene. Here the CDR3 reads CASSFSPQGGGYTF. The CDR3 nucleotides read TGTGCCAGCAGCTTCAGCCCACAGGGAGGTGGCTACACCTTC.

V is TRBV19 and J is TRBJ1-2, with TRBD1 matching over 10 bases. The V gene's germline CDR1 is LNHDA and CDR2 SQIVND (reference sequence). The CDR3 consists of 15 residues. After removal of 7 bases from V and 6 bases from J, the junction contained 11 bases not matched to a gene. The CDR3 here is CASNALGTGVDGYTF. CDR3 DNA: TGTGCCAGTAATGCCCTCGGGACAGGGGTAGATGGCTACACCTTC.

The sample holds many counts of this clonotype. A junction boundary mismatches the germline segment, possibly from a read error. The J gene is TRBJ2-6, the V gene TRBV6-1; D is unresolved. The CDR3 is made up of 17 amino acids. From germline, CDR1 is MNHNS and CDR2 SASEGT. The CDR3 sequence is CATSPLLVGSGANVLTF. The DNA for the CDR3 is TGTGCCACCAGTCCTCTTCTTGTGGGCTCTGGGGCCAACGTCCTGACTTTC.

This clonotype has more than one count but fewer than ten. The V gene is TRBV5-1, the J gene TRBJ2-3; 7 positions match TRBD1. The germline V gene has CDR1 SGHRS and CDR2 YFSETQ. V dropped 4 bases and J dropped 4; count of bases not matched to a gene: 6. This CDR3 spans 14 amino acids. Written as DNA, the CDR3 is TGCGCCAGCAGCCCGGACAGGTTTCCAGATACGCAGTATTTT. It specifies CASSPDRFPDTQYF.

This clonotype occurred many times. The chain joins TRBV3-1 to TRBJ2-7; D unresolved. Germline loops: CDR1 LGHDT, CDR2 YNNKEL (reference sequence). Trimming stripped 4 bases from V and 5 bases from J, with 12 bases between. The CDR3 is 13 residues long. The CDR3 coding sequence is TGTGCCAGCAGCCCCTTCGACGGCCACGAGCAGTACTTC. Residues: CASSPFDGHEQYF.

The V and J genes are TRBV29-1 and TRBJ1-2, with a possible D match to TRBD1 (5 bases). V lost 4 bases to trimming and J lost 6 bases, with 15 bases between them. This CDR3 has 13 residues. Germline CDR1 is SQVTM and CDR2 is ANQGSEA. The CDR3 spells CSVGKGGGDGYTF. Here the CDR3 DNA reads TGCAGCGTTGGCAAAGGTGGGGGGGATGGCTACACCTTC. The variable domain in full, with the rest retrieved from reference TRBV29-1 and TRBJ1-2, is SAVISQKPSRDICQRGTSLTIQCQVDSQVTMMFWYRQQPGQSLTLIATANQGSEATYESGFVIDKFPISRPNLTFSTLTVSNMSPEDSSIYLCSVGKGGGDGYTFGSGTRLTVV.

The chain combines TRBV24-1 with TRBJ2-1; 9 bases map to TRBD2. The CDR3 is 17 residues long. The V gene end was trimmed by 4 bases and the J gene end by 8 bases; junction bases not matched to a gene: 14. Germline CDR1 reads KGHDR; CDR2 reads SFDVKD. The DNA for the CDR3 is TGTGCCACCAGTGACCGCCCCTCTGGGCGGGGGGGTTATGAGCAGTTCTTC. It encodes CATSDRPSGRGGYEQFF.